These 23 T cell receptor beta chains were sequenced from one sample in a study of OX40 agonist ivuxolimab in advanced cancers. TCRdb's table, derived via immunoSEQ multiplex PCR, lists solely in-frame clones and lacks some. This table has approximately 26,000 clones, roughly 87% appearing once. Sequenced material: CD4+ or CD8+ T cells sorted from blood, taken in a trial of the OX40 agonist ivuxolimab. These receptors were obtained from an adult with an advanced solid tumor such as melanoma, head and neck, liver or kidney cancer.

This chain links TRBV6-6 with TRBJ1-2; 7 bases align to TRBD1. This CDR3 comprises 14 residues. V shed 6 bases, J shed 4 bases, and the junction held 8 bases outside the gene matches. Germline loops: CDR1 MNHNY, CDR2 SVGAGI (reference sequence). For the CDR3, the DNA is TGTGCCAGCAGCCCTACAGGGGCGGGCTATGGCTACACCTTC. Translated, it gives CASSPTGAGYGYTF.

The V gene is TRBV27, the J gene TRBJ1-5; D is unclear. Trimming removed 1 base at V and 11 bases at J, with 15 bases between. CDR1 MNHEY and CDR2 SMNVEV come from the germline V gene (reference sequence). There are 14 residues in the CDR3. CDR3 amino acids: CASSLYPSGDAQHF. The CDR3 nucleotides are TGTGCCAGCAGTTTATACCCCTCGGGAGATGCCCAGCATTTT.

V is TRBV9 and J is TRBJ2-2, with a weak D call TRBD1 (6 bases). This CDR3 spans 17 amino acids. Germline CDR1 is SGDLS and CDR2 is YYNGEE. V was clipped by 0 bases and J by 3 bases, with 15 bases between them. The CDR3 DNA reads as TGTGCCAGCAGCGTAGGTGGGGGCCCTTTTGACACCGGGGAGCTGTTTTTT. Its protein is CASSVGGGPFDTGELFF.

The rearrangement links TRBV7-9 to TRBJ1-5, with D uncertain. Trimming took off 5 bases at V and 3 bases at J, with 11 bases between the two ends. The CDR3 has 14 amino acids. Germline-derived CDR1 and CDR2 are SEHNR and FQNEAQ (reference sequence). DNA for the CDR3: TGTGCCAGCAGCCCCCTCGGCCACAATCAGCCCCAGCATTTT. Encoded protein: CASSPLGHNQPQHF.

The CDR3 region is CASSLKGLSTGELFF. The CDR3 DNA reads TGTGCCAGCAGCTTAAAAGGACTCAGCACCGGGGAGCTGTTTTTT. V usage is TRBV7-3 and J usage is TRBJ2-2, with TRBD2 as a possible D gene (5 bases). CDR3 length equals 15 residues. Germline-derived CDR1 and CDR2 are SGHTA and FQGTGA. Deletions cut 1 base from V and 4 bases from J, with 10 bases between.

The rearrangement links TRBV28 to TRBJ2-1, with D unresolved. V was trimmed by 3 bases and J by 5 bases, leaving 5 bases between them. Germline V gene data show CDR1 as MDHEN and CDR2 as SYDVKM. The CDR3 is made up of 12 amino acids. CDR3 sequence: CASSFGDNEQFF. CDR3 DNA: TGTGCCAGCAGTTTCGGAGACAATGAGCAGTTCTTC.

The rearrangement joins TRBV5-4 to TRBJ2-1, with 9 bases identical to TRBD2. V was pared by 2 bases and J by 8 bases, with 14 bases of the junction left unmatched. Germline V gene sequence: CDR1 SGHNT, CDR2 YYREEE (reference sequence). The CDR3 has 17 amino acids. For the CDR3, the DNA is TGTGCCAGCAGCTTTAAGGGCCTTGCGGGAGGGCCGGATGAGCAGTTCTTC. This codes for CASSFKGLAGGPDEQFF.

The chain employs TRBV5-6 and TRBJ2-5; a weak D match, TRBD2 (5 bases). V lost 3 bases to trimming and J lost 5 bases, with 17 bases between them. CDR3 length equals 15 residues. Germline V CDR1 and CDR2: SGHDT, YYEEEE. The CDR3 DNA sequence: TGTGCCAGCAGCTCCCTAGAGGAATGGGAGGAGACCCAGTACTTC. It codes for CASSSLEEWEETQYF.

J is TRBJ2-7 and V is TRBV6-5, with a tentative D call TRBD2 (6 bases). The CDR3 spans 14 residues. Trimming pared 4 bases from V and 5 bases from J, leaving 15 bases between. Per germline, CDR1 MNHEY and CDR2 SVGAGI. The chain's CDR3 is CASSLGLGTDEQYF. In DNA, the CDR3 is TGTGCCAGCAGTTTGGGACTCGGGACCGACGAGCAGTACTTC.

The V and J genes are TRBV6-1 and TRBJ1-2, with 8 bases lining up with TRBD1. Germline CDR1 and CDR2: MNHNS and SASEGT. The CDR3 covers 16 residues. V lost 4 bases and J lost 0; bases outside the gene matches: 7. The CDR3 sequence is CASSVGQVTSNYGYTF. The DNA of the CDR3 is TGTGCCAGCAGTGTGGGACAGGTGACATCTAACTATGGCTACACCTTC.

The chain couples TRBV28 to TRBJ1-3, with a tentative D call TRBD1 (6 bases). Germline V lookup: CDR1 MDHEN, CDR2 SYDVKM. V dropped 7 bases and J dropped 1 base, with 11 bases sitting between them. CDR3 length equals 14 residues. CDR3 sequence (DNA): TGTGCCAGCAAAGGACAGTTTTCTGGAAACACCATATATTTT. This gives the protein CASKGQFSGNTIYF.

The chain is built from TRBV13 and TRBJ2-3; a possible D gene is TRBD2 (6 bases). In germline, CDR1 is PRHDT, CDR2 FYEKMQ (reference sequence). CDR3 length equals 15 residues. The V and J ends lost 3 bases and 6 bases respectively, with 16 bases between them. The CDR3 nucleotides are TGTGCCAGCAGCTTTGTCAGGGACTGGGGGGATACGCAGTATTTT. Protein product: CASSFVRDWGDTQYF.

This rearrangement joins TRBV18 to TRBJ2-1; TRBD1 is a possible D gene (6 bases). CDR3 length: 15 amino acids. Germline CDR1 is KGHSH and CDR2 is LQKENI. V lost 0 bases and J 9 bases, leaving 15 bases between the germline ends. Here the CDR3 DNA reads TGTGCCAGCTCACCACCGAACAGGGTCGGTGGTGAGCAGTTCTTC. This sequence encodes CASSPPNRVGGEQFF.

The rearrangement uses TRBV29-1 and TRBJ2-3; 8 bases are shared with TRBD1. Germline CDR1 is SQVTM and CDR2 is ANQGSEA. J gave up 3 bases and V 6 bases, and 14 bases lay outside the gene matches. The CDR3 is 16 residues long. CDR3 loop: CSVRGGFRGRTDTQYF. CDR3 nucleotides: TGCAGCGTCAGGGGTGGCTTCAGGGGGCGAACAGATACGCAGTATTTT.

The rearrangement uses TRBV5-1 and TRBJ2-5, with 11 bases lining up with TRBD2. The germline V gene encodes CDR1 SGHRS and CDR2 YFSETQ. The CDR3 sequence is 18 residues long. After removal of 0 bases from V and 5 bases from J, the junction contained 12 bases not matched to a gene. The DNA of the CDR3 is TGCGCCAGCAGCTTGGGAACTAGCGGGAGAGGGAGGCGGGAGACCCAGTACTTC. It codes for CASSLGTSGRGRRETQYF.

This sequence joins TRBV6-6 and TRBJ2-1; D is unresolved. Germline V CDR1 and CDR2: MNHNY, SVGAGI (reference sequence). This CDR3 is 12 amino acids long. V lost 0 bases and J 4 bases, leaving 1 base between the germline ends. For the CDR3, the DNA is TGTGCCAGCAGTTACTCTTACAATGAGCAGTTCTTC. This gives the protein CASSYSYNEQFF.

In the case of this clone: Additional DNA sequences in this sample encode the identical CDR3. The chain is built from TRBV19 and TRBJ2-3; tentative D call: TRBD1 (6 bases). CDR3 length: 14 residues. V lost 7 bases, J lost 3 bases, and 14 bases lay in between. Looked up from germline, CDR1 is LNHDA and CDR2 is SQIVND (reference sequence). CDR3 DNA sequence: TGTGCCAGTACCTCGGGCCAGGGGACAGATACGCAGTATTTT. Encoded protein: CASTSGQGTDTQYF.

V is TRBV7-2 and J is TRBJ2-5; no clear D. The germline V and J ends were trimmed by 5 bases and 1 base, with 20 bases remaining between them. Germline V gene lookup returns CDR1 SGHTA and CDR2 FQGNSA. The length of the CDR3 is 17 residues. The CDR3 spells CASSQTKGFRAQETQYF. CDR3 coding DNA: TGTGCCAGCAGCCAGACAAAGGGATTCCGGGCCCAAGAGACCCAGTACTTC.

This chain uses TRBV13 with TRBJ2-7, with TRBD2 matching 13 bases. J gave up 7 bases and V 5 bases, and 8 bases lay outside the gene matches. The CDR3 is 15 amino acids. Germline CDR1 reads PRHDT; CDR2 reads FYEKMQ (reference sequence). The CDR3 here is CASSVRLAGGVEQYF. The CDR3, as DNA: TGTGCCAGCAGCGTCCGACTAGCGGGAGGAGTGGAGCAGTACTTC. The variable domain in full, completed from reference TRBV13 and TRBJ2-7, reads AAGVIQSPRHLIKEKRETATLKCYPIPRHDTVYWYQQGPGQDPQFLISFYEKMQSDKGSIPDRFSAQQFSDYHSELNMSSLELGDSALYFCASSVRLAGGVEQYFGPGTRLTVT.

The genes are TRBV13 and TRBJ2-5; 10 nucleotides align to TRBD1. The CDR3 spans 15 residues. With 4 bases clipped from V and 2 bases from J, the junction kept 4 bases outside the gene matches. Germline CDR1 is PRHDT and CDR2 is FYEKMQ (reference sequence). The CDR3 here is CASSSRDRGQETQYF. DNA for the CDR3: TGTGCCAGCAGCTCCCGGGACAGGGGACAAGAGACCCAGTACTTC.

The rearrangement joins TRBV7-9 to TRBJ2-5; 10 bases line up with TRBD2. The V and J ends lost 5 bases and 5 bases, in that order; junction bases with no gene match: 11. CDR1 is SEHNR and CDR2 is FQNEAQ in the germline V gene (reference sequence). The CDR3 is 16 amino acids. Here the CDR3 reads CASSHGLAVRRETQYF. The CDR3 nucleotides are TGTGCCAGCAGCCACGGACTAGCGGTGAGGAGGGAGACCCAGTACTTC.

V usage is TRBV7-9 and J usage is TRBJ2-3; D is ambiguous. The CDR3 extends over 12 amino acids. Per germline, CDR1 SEHNR and CDR2 FQNEAQ (reference sequence). Trimming left V 5 bases short and J 6 bases short, with 9 bases between. CDR3 DNA: TGTGCCAGCAGCCCAGTCCGGGATACGCAGTATTTT. This codes for CASSPVRDTQYF.

V is TRBV7-9 and J is TRBJ1-1; TRBD1 matches at 10 bases. The germline gives CDR1 SEHNR, CDR2 FQNEAQ (reference sequence). The CDR3 extends over 13 amino acids. V was pared by 5 bases and J by 10 bases, with 7 bases of the junction left unmatched. CDR3 sequence reads: CASSMGTGDGAFF. The CDR3 nucleotides are TGTGCCAGCAGCATGGGGACAGGGGATGGAGCTTTCTTT.